This TCR beta chain derives from a study of blood T cell repertoires in COVID-19. As for the study in general: Researchers got acute and convalescent COVID-19 samples from the United States, Italy and Spain. T cells, B-cell-depleted T cells, or PBMCs provided the cDNA or gDNA that served as material.

As handled by the study authors: Counts of nucleated cells, estimated from reference gene primer amplification, were obtained. Profiled with immunoSEQ multiplex PCR; TCRdb holds only in-frame clones, not every one. The V and J calls and clone size were taken over from that table, and D and trimming were inferred from the DNA. The sample shows about 350,000 clones, approximately 89% of them seen only once. While infection was still active, Seattle patients were enrolled and then followed longitudinally. V was pared by 6 bases and J by 1 base, with 3 bases of the junction left unmatched. Germline V gene lookup returns CDR1 KGHSH and CDR2 LQKENI. The CDR3 is made up of 14 amino acids.

This clonotype originated in a woman aged 55-69 years with COVID-19, enrolled during active disease. The V and J genes are TRBV18 and TRBJ2-3, with TRBD1 matching 8 bases. The material sequenced was peripheral blood. Written as DNA, the CDR3 is TGTGCCAGCTCGGACAGGGTGGGCACAGATACGCAGTATTTT. Translating it yields CASSDRVGTDTQYF.